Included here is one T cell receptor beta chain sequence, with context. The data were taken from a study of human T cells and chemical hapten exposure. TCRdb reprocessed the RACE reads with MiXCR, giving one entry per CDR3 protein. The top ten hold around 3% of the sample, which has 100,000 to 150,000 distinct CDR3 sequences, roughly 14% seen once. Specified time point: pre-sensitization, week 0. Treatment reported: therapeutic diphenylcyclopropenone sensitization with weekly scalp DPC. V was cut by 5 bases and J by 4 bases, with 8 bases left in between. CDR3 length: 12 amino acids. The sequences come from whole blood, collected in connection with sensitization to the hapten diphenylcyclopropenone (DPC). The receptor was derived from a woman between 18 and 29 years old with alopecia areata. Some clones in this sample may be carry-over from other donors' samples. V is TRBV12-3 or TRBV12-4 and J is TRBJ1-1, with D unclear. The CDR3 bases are TGTGCCAGCAGTGTTGTCCGCACTGAAGCTTTCTTT. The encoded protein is CASSVVRTEAFF.